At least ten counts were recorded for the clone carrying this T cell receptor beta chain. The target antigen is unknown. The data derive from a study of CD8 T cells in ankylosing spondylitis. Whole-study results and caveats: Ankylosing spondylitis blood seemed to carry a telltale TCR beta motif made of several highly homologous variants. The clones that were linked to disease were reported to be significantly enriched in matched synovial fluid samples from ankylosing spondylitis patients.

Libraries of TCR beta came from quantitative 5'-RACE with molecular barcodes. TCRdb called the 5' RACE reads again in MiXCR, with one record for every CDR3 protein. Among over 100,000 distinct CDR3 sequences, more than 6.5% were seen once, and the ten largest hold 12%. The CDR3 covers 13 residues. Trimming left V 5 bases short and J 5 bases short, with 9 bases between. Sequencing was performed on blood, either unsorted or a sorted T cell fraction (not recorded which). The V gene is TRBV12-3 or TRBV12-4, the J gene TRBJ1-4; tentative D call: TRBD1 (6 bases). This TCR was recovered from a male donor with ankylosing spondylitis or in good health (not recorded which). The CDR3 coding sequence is TGTGCCAGCAGTAGGCAGGGGAATGAAAAACTGTTTTTT. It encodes CASSRQGNEKLFF.